This T cell receptor beta chain originates from a study of blood T cell repertoires in COVID-19. Study summary: Sites across the United States, Italy and Spain contributed samples from acute and convalescent COVID-19. The cDNA or gDNA used as material had been derived from T cells, B-cell-depleted T cells, or PBMCs.

The V gene's germline CDR1 is SGHNT and CDR2 YYREEE (reference sequence). The CDR3 consists of 14 residues. V trimming: 2 bases; J trimming: 8 bases; junction bases outside the gene matches: 5. In the authors' methods: Estimation of nucleated cell counts relied on the amplification of reference gene primers. Sequenced by immunoSEQ multiplex PCR; TCRdb stores in-frame clones only, minus some. D and trimming were read from the DNA, whereas the V and J calls and clone size are those reported in that table. The sample records over 250,000 clones, about 89% being singletons. This clone was observed a handful of times.

This sequence originates from a man aged 40-50 years who had recovered from COVID-19. The sample taken for sequencing was peripheral blood. J is TRBJ2-1 and V is TRBV5-4; TRBD2 agrees at 9 bases. CDR3 bases: TGTGCCAGCAGCTTAATAGCGGGGGACGATGAGCAGTTCTTC. Its protein is CASSLIAGDDEQFF.